These 25 T cell receptor beta chains share one sample of origin, sequenced in a study of patients and donors after allogeneic stem cell transplantation. MiXCR, run by TCRdb on the RT-PCR reads, gives a single entry per CDR3 protein. This table holds some 960,000 distinct CDR3 sequences, approximately 18% found once. The sample was blood, either unsorted or a sorted T cell fraction (not recorded which). The receptors here all came from a human donor who was either an allogeneic HSCT recipient or a stem cell or donor lymphocyte infusion donor (not recorded which). It is not recorded whose cells these are; they may come from a transplant donor.

V usage is TRBV7-9 and J usage is TRBJ1-2; 9 positions match TRBD1. The J segment lost 3 bases and the V segment lost 3 bases, leaving 11 bases of the junction unmatched. CDR1 SEHNR and CDR2 FQNEAQ come from the germline V gene (reference sequence). The CDR3 is made up of 17 amino acids. CDR3 protein: CASSFVFRDRDYYGYTF. The CDR3 region has the DNA TGTGCCAGCAGCTTTGTTTTTAGGGACAGGGATTACTATGGCTACACCTTC.

The chain recombines TRBV6-2 or TRBV6-3 with TRBJ1-2, with D unresolved. Trimming shortened V by 0 bases and J by 7 bases, and 24 bases separated the two germline ends. The length of the CDR3 is 18 residues. Germline V CDR1 and CDR2: MNHEY, SVGEGT. The CDR3 reads CASSYSIPVDRGHVGYTF. CDR3 in DNA: TGTGCCAGCAGTTACTCGATTCCAGTGGACCGCGGCCATGTTGGCTACACCTTC.

The rearrangement uses TRBV20-1 and TRBJ2-3; no clear D gene. The CDR3 totals 12 residues. Germline CDR1 is DFQATT and CDR2 is SNEGSKA (reference sequence). V lost 6 bases to trimming and J lost 0 bases, with 7 bases between them. The chain's CDR3 is CSADPSTDTQYF. CDR3 sequence (DNA): TGCAGTGCCGATCCTAGCACAGATACGCAGTATTTT.

This clonotype turned up a few times. This chain uses TRBV7-9 with TRBJ1-2; D gene uncertain. This CDR3 is 14 amino acids long. Germline V gene data show CDR1 as SEHNR and CDR2 as FQNEAQ (reference sequence). V lost 4 bases and J lost 2, with 11 bases in between. Here the CDR3 reads CASSSTLVNYGYTF. The CDR3 DNA sequence: TGTGCCAGCAGCTCCACCCTGGTAAACTATGGCTACACCTTC.

This sequence joins TRBV6-5 and TRBJ1-6; 7 nucleotides line up with TRBD1. V shed 11 bases, J shed 9 bases, and the junction held 7 bases outside the gene matches. There are 12 residues in the CDR3. The germline V gene has CDR1 MNHEY and CDR2 SVGAGI. The CDR3 coding sequence is TGTGCCGCGGGACAGCCTTCTTCACCCCTCCACTTT. Residues: CAAGQPSSPLHF.

This clonotype turned up a few times. The genes are TRBV20-1 and TRBJ2-7, with 8 bases matching TRBD1. Germline trimming cut 3 bases from V and 5 bases from J; bases unmatched to any gene: 6. The CDR3 sequence is 13 residues long. Germline V lookup: CDR1 DFQATT, CDR2 SNEGSKA (reference sequence). The CDR3, as DNA: TGCAGTGCTAGCCCCACGGACAGGGACGAGCAGTACTTC. This codes for CSASPTDRDEQYF.

The rearrangement links TRBV7-3 to TRBJ2-2; D not resolved. Germline CDR1 and CDR2: SGHTA and FQGTGA. This CDR3 has 14 residues. The V end lost 5 bases, the J end lost 6 bases, and 13 bases lay between the germline ends. In DNA form, the CDR3 reads TGTGCCAGCAGCCGAGGCGTCCGGGCCGGGGAGCTGTTTTTT. Amino acids: CASSRGVRAGELFF.

The chain uses TRBV29-1 and TRBJ2-5; 12 bases map to TRBD1. V lost 5 bases and J lost 6; bases outside the gene matches: 10. CDR1 is SQVTM, CDR2 ANQGSEA, per germline. This CDR3 comprises 15 residues. The CDR3 coding sequence is TGCAGCGTTCGGCCGGGGACAGGGGGCGTGAAGACCCAGTACTTC. Protein product: CSVRPGTGGVKTQYF.

The sample holds a few counts of this clonotype. V usage is TRBV20-1 and J usage is TRBJ1-5; D is perhaps TRBD1 (6 bases). Between the trimmed V and J ends, which lost 3 bases and 0 bases, there was a span of 12 bases. The CDR3 contains 15 residues. The germline CDR1 and CDR2 sequences are DFQATT and SNEGSKA (reference sequence). CDR3 DNA sequence: TGCAGTGCTAGCGCAGGGGATTATAGCAATCAGCCCCAGCATTTT. It encodes CSASAGDYSNQPQHF.

This sequence joins TRBV20-1 and TRBJ1-1; D is perhaps TRBD1 (6 bases). CDR3 length: 13 residues. Germline CDR1 and CDR2: DFQATT and SNEGSKA (reference sequence). The germline V and J ends were trimmed by 2 bases and 4 bases, with 11 bases remaining between them. The CDR3 sequence: CSARKAGVTEAFF. The CDR3 DNA follows: TGCAGTGCTAGAAAGGCAGGGGTCACTGAAGCTTTCTTT.

In its sample, this clonotype was seen a few times. The chain uses TRBV20-1 and TRBJ2-3, with D hard to call. V gave up 0 bases and J gave up 6 bases, with 7 bases separating them. The CDR3 has 12 amino acids. CDR1 DFQATT and CDR2 SNEGSKA come from the germline V gene (reference sequence). DNA for the CDR3: TGCAGTGCTAGAGATCTCGTGGATACGCAGTATTTT. It is translated as CSARDLVDTQYF.

The CDR3 region is CASSLRGAERKKLFF. For the CDR3, the DNA is TGTGCCAGCAGTTTAAGAGGGGCTGAGAGAAAAAAACTGTTTTTT. This sequence joins TRBV12-3 or TRBV12-4 and TRBJ1-4; D may be TRBD1 (5 bases). The CDR3 sequence is 15 residues long. With 2 bases removed from V and 9 bases from J, the gap between germline ends came to 16 bases.

The chain's CDR3 is CASSWGGTTDTQYF. Written as DNA, the CDR3 is TGTGCCAGCAGCTGGGGGGGAACCACAGATACGCAGTATTTT. The chain joins TRBV7-2 to TRBJ2-3, with 7 bases lining up with TRBD2. This CDR3 has 14 residues. Germline V lookup: CDR1 SGHTA, CDR2 FQGNSA. Trimming removed 4 bases from V and 2 bases from J; junction bases left unmatched: 3.

This chain links TRBV20-1 with TRBJ1-6; 11 nucleotides align to TRBD1. CDR1 and CDR2 from the germline V gene are DFQATT and SNEGSKA (reference sequence). This CDR3 has 13 residues. The CDR3 loop reads CSAPGTGGSPLHF. CDR3 DNA: TGCAGCGCACCAGGGACAGGGGGTTCACCCCTCCACTTT.

This clonotype was counted a few times. The chain has TRBV4-1 and TRBJ1-6; the D gene is possibly TRBD1 (6 bases). The CDR3 length is 16 residues. V gave up 1 base and J gave up 7 bases, with 14 bases separating them. The germline V gene encodes CDR1 MGHRA and CDR2 YSYEKL. This CDR3 is CASSQGYGQRNSPLHF. As DNA, the CDR3 is TGCGCCAGCAGCCAAGGATACGGACAGAGAAATTCACCCCTCCACTTT.

The chain carries TRBV12-3 or TRBV12-4 and TRBJ1-3; 7 nucleotides line up with TRBD1. V lost 4 bases and J lost 0; bases outside the gene matches: 6. There are 16 residues in the CDR3. In DNA, the CDR3 is TGTGCCAGCAGTTCCCGAGGGACAGTCTCTGGAAACACCATATATTTT. It yields the protein CASSSRGTVSGNTIYF.

In nucleotides, the CDR3 is TGCAGCGTTGTGTGGCGGGGGCCTTCGAACACCGGGGAGCTGTTTTTT. Protein: CSVVWRGPSNTGELFF. The chain links TRBV29-1 to TRBJ2-2; tentative D call: TRBD2 (7 bases). This CDR3 comprises 16 residues. V lost 4 bases to trimming and J lost 0 bases, with 15 bases between them. From germline, CDR1 is SQVTM and CDR2 ANQGSEA.

This clonotype was found a few times. The chain combines TRBV24-1 with TRBJ2-7, with D perhaps matching TRBD1 or TRBD2 (6 bases each). The CDR3 has 13 amino acids. Trimming pared 3 bases from V and 3 bases from J, leaving 8 bases between. Germline CDR1 reads KGHDR; CDR2 reads SFDVKD. This CDR3 is CATSDRGLYEQYF. Written as DNA, the CDR3 is TGTGCCACCAGTGATCGGGGGCTCTACGAGCAGTACTTC.

This clonotype was seen more than once but under ten times. The chain employs TRBV20-1 and TRBJ2-4; perhaps TRBD1 as D (6 bases). The V and J ends lost 6 bases and 0 bases respectively, with 12 bases between them. In germline, CDR1 is DFQATT, CDR2 SNEGSKA (reference sequence). There are 14 residues in the CDR3. The CDR3 sequence is CSALQGLAKNIQYF. The CDR3 bases are TGCAGTGCACTACAGGGCTTAGCCAAAAACATTCAGTACTTC.

V gene TRBV5-5 combines with J gene TRBJ1-4; D is possibly TRBD1 (5 bases). Trimming took 4 bases from V and 11 from J, leaving 21 bases between them. Germline CDR1 and CDR2: SGHKS and YYEKEE (reference sequence). The CDR3 extends over 15 amino acids. The CDR3 sequence is CASSHRGQTMRKLFF. In DNA, the CDR3 is TGTGCCAGCAGCCATCGGGGCCAGACGATGAGGAAACTGTTTTTT.

There are many counts of this clonotype. V usage is TRBV20-1 and J usage is TRBJ1-4, with a tentative D call TRBD1 (6 bases). This CDR3 is 15 amino acids long. Trimming took 5 bases from V and 8 from J, leaving 21 bases between them. Germline CDR1 DFQATT, CDR2 SNEGSKA (reference sequence). The CDR3 DNA sequence: TGCAGTGCTCCCCCCTACAGGGTTGTGGAGGAAAAACTGTTTTTT. Encoded protein: CSAPPYRVVEEKLFF.

The chain is built from TRBV7-9 and TRBJ2-1; 10 nucleotides match TRBD2. CDR3 size: 15 residues. With V trimmed by 4 bases and J by 6 bases, 6 bases remained unmatched. Germline V gene sequence: CDR1 SEHNR, CDR2 FQNEAQ (reference sequence). The CDR3 reads CASSSWLAGVNEQFF. In DNA, the CDR3 is TGTGCCAGCAGCTCATGGCTAGCGGGGGTCAATGAGCAGTTCTTC.

The sample holds a few counts of this clonotype. The chain combines TRBV7-2 with TRBJ2-7; TRBD1 might be the D (5 bases). The length of the CDR3 is 14 residues. V shed 0 bases and J shed 3 bases, with 9 bases lying between them. CDR1 and CDR2 (germline): SGHTA, FQGNSA. CDR3 in DNA: TGTGCCAGCAGCTTAGCGACAGAAAACTACGAGCAGTACTTC. Protein product: CASSLATENYEQYF.

This clonotype was detected ten times or more. This chain connects TRBV5-1 to TRBJ1-2, with a possible D match to TRBD1 (5 bases). The CDR3 contains 12 residues. Per germline, CDR1 SGHRS and CDR2 YFSETQ. Trimming took off 4 bases at V and 8 bases at J, with 12 bases between the two ends. The CDR3 bases are TGCGCCAGCAGCACAGCAGGGAACGGCTACACCTTC. Translated: CASSTAGNGYTF.

This clonotype appeared a few times. The chain joins TRBV9 to TRBJ2-1; 11 nucleotides line up with TRBD2. The CDR3 totals 15 residues. Losses at the gene ends were 0 bases for V and 12 bases for J; bases not matched to a gene: 8. Germline V lookup: CDR1 SGDLS, CDR2 YYNGEE. CDR3 nucleotides: TGTGCCAGCAGCGTAGGACTAGCGGGGACCGCTGCGCAGTTCTTC. Its translation: CASSVGLAGTAAQFF.